This TCR beta chain derives from a study of T cell responses to AZD1222 COVID-19 vaccine. Here immunoSEQ multiplex PCR was the method, and the copy in TCRdb shows in-frame clones only, minus some. The data contain around 160,000 clones, approximately 94% of them seen just once; the ten biggest clones take up 1.5% to 2%. This CDR3 has 13 amino acids. V dropped 4 bases and J dropped 10 bases, with 16 bases sitting between them. CDR1 and CDR2 from the germline V gene are SEHNR and FQNEAQ (reference sequence). Comments on this clone: The antigen is unknown.

Study results and caveats: Along spike, vaccine-associated CD4 TCRs were found throughout, with dominance at 160-218 and 743-854. Repertoires in all cases were sampled only once the peak T cell response had passed. Spike-specific TCR repertoires showed rising breadth and depth after two AZD1222 doses. White British donors predominated, females outnumbered males, and clonal diversity was possibly underestimated.

The chain carries TRBV7-9 and TRBJ1-1, with D hard to call. The TCR comes from an adult in good health. This specimen consisted of peripheral blood, obtained on day 0 of AZD1222 vaccination. The CDR3 nucleotides are TGTGCCAGCAGCTCGGGAGAGACACGGAGAGCTTTCTTT. The encoded protein is CASSSGETRRAFF.